The rows below give T cell receptor beta chains drawn from one sample of a study of blood T cell repertoires in COVID-19. Sequenced by immunoSEQ multiplex PCR; TCRdb stores in-frame clones only, minus some. The top ten hold approximately 14% of the sample, which has about 250,000 clones, around 82% seen once. The specimen sequenced was peripheral blood. All receptors derive from a person aged 70 to 79 with COVID-19, enrolled during active disease. CDR3s include the opening cysteine and the closing phenylalanine or tryptophan. A D gene is named only where the DNA matches it firmly. Part of the rows lack a size; the others show once, few, many or a class for expanded clones.

abundance	j_gene	v_gene	d_gene	CDR3nt	CDR3aa
.	TRBJ1-1	TRBV18	.	TGTGCCAGCTCACCCAGTTATGTTAAGAACACTGAAGCTTTCTTT	CASSPSYVKNTEAFF
.	TRBJ1-2	TRBV25-1	.	TGTGCCAGCGGACGGACAGACTATGGCTACACCTTC	CASGRTDYGYTF
.	TRBJ2-3	TRBV5-1	.	TGCGCCAGCAGCAACCGGGAGCGTAACACAGATACGCAGTATTTT	CASSNRERNTDTQYF
.	TRBJ2-7	TRBV5-1	.	TGCGCCAGCAGCTTGGAAGGGGCCGGGGAGCAGTACTTC	CASSLEGAGEQYF
few	TRBJ2-1	TRBV5-1	.	TGCGCCAGCAGCTTCCGAGGTCGTGGCGGCGATTTCTACAATGAGCAGTTCTTC	CASSFRGRGGDFYNEQFF
.	TRBJ2-5	TRBV10-3	.	TGTGCCATCAGTGAGTCGAGACAGCCTGGGGAGACCCAGTACTTC	CAISESRQPGETQYF
.	TRBJ2-7	TRBV20-1	TRBD2	TGCAGTGCTAGTTGGCTAGCGGGGCCGTCCTACGAGCAGTACTTC	CSASWLAGPSYEQYF
few	TRBJ2-3	TRBV10-3	.	TGTGCCATCAGTGGACACAGCGGGCCCACAGATACGCAGTATTTT	CAISGHSGPTDTQYF
.	TRBJ1-1	TRBV7-8	.	TGTGCCAGCAGCGCAAACTCCACAGGTTTACGGAACACTGAAGCTTTCTTT	CASSANSTGLRNTEAFF
.	TRBJ2-2	TRBV19	TRBD2	TGTGCCAGTAGGGATAGCAGCGGGGGTTACACCGGGGAGCTGTTTTTT	CASRDSSGGYTGELFF
once	TRBJ1-5	TRBV2	.	TGTGCCAGCAGTGACACCGTTAATTTTGGGGGGGCAAATCAGCCCCAGCATTTT	CASSDTVNFGGANQPQHF
.	TRBJ2-1	TRBV5-1	.	TGCGCCAGCAGCTTTTCTAATTTTGTAGGATTAGAATCGGGTGAGCAGTTCTTC	CASSFSNFVGLESGEQFF
.	TRBJ2-7	TRBV29-1	TRBD1	TGCAGTGCAGGACAGGGAGGCTACGAGCAGTACTTC	CSAGQGGYEQYF
.	TRBJ2-1	TRBV5-1	.	TGCGCCAGCAGCTGGGACACTCGTCCGGGGAATGAGCAGTTCTTC	CASSWDTRPGNEQFF
once	TRBJ1-5	TRBV3-1/TRBV3-2	TRBD1	TGTGCCAGCAGCCAATCGACAGGGCTTGGTCAGCCCCAGCATTTT	CASSQSTGLGQPQHF
.	TRBJ2-7	TRBV6-6	.	TGTGCCAGCGCGAACCCGGACAGATACGAGCAGTACTTC	CASANPDRYEQYF
.	TRBJ2-1	TRBV28	TRBD1	TGTGCCAGCAGCGGGACAGGGACCTACAATGAGCAGTTCTTC	CASSGTGTYNEQFF
many	TRBJ2-5	TRBV6-6	.	TGTGCCAGCAGTTACAGCAGGGCTGAGACCCAGTACTTC	CASSYSRAETQYF
.	TRBJ1-1	TRBV5-6	TRBD1	TGTGCCAGTCACCGACAGGGGACGATCACTGAAGCTTTCTTT	CASHRQGTITEAFF
few	TRBJ2-3	TRBV27	TRBD1	TGTGCCAGCACAAGTACAGGGGGCGCAGATACGCAGTATTTT	CASTSTGGADTQYF
.	TRBJ1-1	TRBV2	.	TGTGCCAGCAGAGGGGACACGAGGAACACTGAAGCTTTCTTT	CASRGDTRNTEAFF
few	TRBJ2-1	TRBV9	.	TGTGCCAGCAGCCCCCGGACTACCCAATCGAGGGAGCAGTTCTTC	CASSPRTTQSREQFF
.	TRBJ1-2	TRBV18	TRBD1	TGTGCCAGCTCACCACTCGGGACAGAACCCTATGGCTACACCTTC	CASSPLGTEPYGYTF
.	TRBJ2-2	TRBV7-2	.	TGTGCCAGCAGCTTATGGGGGGGCCGGAACACCGGGGAGCTGTTTTTT	CASSLWGGRNTGELFF
.	TRBJ2-7	TRBV5-5	.	TGTGCCAGCAGTCCTGACACAGGGGGCATAGGACTAGCGACGTACGAGCAGTACTTC	CASSPDTGGIGLATYEQYF
.	TRBJ1-4	TRBV6-6	.	TGTGCCAGCAAAGGCGCAGGGAATGAAAAACTGTTTTTT	CASKGAGNEKLFF
few	TRBJ2-7	TRBV28	.	TGTGCCACCTTAACTAGTAACTCCTACGAGCAGTACTTC	CATLTSNSYEQYF
.	TRBJ2-3	TRBV23-1	.	TGCGCCAGCAGTCAACTCGCAGATACGCAGTATTTT	CASSQLADTQYF
.	TRBJ2-5	TRBV15	TRBD1	TGTGCCACCAGCAGAGAGAGTGGGGAACAGGGGGGAGGAGAGACCCAGTACTTC	CATSRESGEQGGGETQYF
.	TRBJ2-2	TRBV14	.	TGTGCCAGCAGCCAAAACTCGGCCAGGGCGGTATACACCGGGGAGCTGTTTTTT	CASSQNSARAVYTGELFF
.	TRBJ2-3	TRBV11-2	TRBD2	TGTGCCAGCACCCCGACTAGCCCTCCAGATACGCAGTATTTT	CASTPTSPPDTQYF
.	TRBJ1-4	TRBV18	TRBD1	TGTGCCAGCTCAGCGACAGGGGATAACGAAAAACTGTTTTTT	CASSATGDNEKLFF
.	TRBJ1-3	TRBV11-2	TRBD1	TGTGCCAGCAGCTTAAATCCCACCGGGACAGGGTCAGGAAACACCATATATTTT	CASSLNPTGTGSGNTIYF
once	TRBJ2-7	TRBV6-2/TRBV6-3	.	TGTGCCAGCAGTTTTCCCAGGGGCACACCATCCTACGAGCAGTACTTC	CASSFPRGTPSYEQYF
.	TRBJ2-1	TRBV5-6	TRBD1	TGTGCCAGCAGCCTGGGACAGTACAATGAGCAGTTCTTC	CASSLGQYNEQFF
.	TRBJ1-3	TRBV7-8	.	TGTGCCAGCAGCTCGACAGCTAGCTCTGGAAACACCATATATTTT	CASSSTASSGNTIYF
.	TRBJ2-2	TRBV12-5	.	TGTGCTAGTGGTTTGGCAGGGACCGGGGAGCTGTTTTTT	CASGLAGTGELFF
.	TRBJ2-5	TRBV3-1/TRBV3-2	TRBD1	TGTGCCAGCAGCCCCCGGACAGGCCCGGAAGAGACCCAGTACTTC	CASSPRTGPEETQYF
.	TRBJ2-1	TRBV7-2	TRBD1	TGTGCCAGCAGACGGACCGGGACAGAACCTAATGAGCAGTTCTTC	CASRRTGTEPNEQFF
.	TRBJ1-2	TRBV25-1	TRBD1	TGTGCCAGCAGTGCGGGACAGGGGCGGATGGGTGGCTACACCTTC	CASSAGQGRMGGYTF
.	TRBJ1-1	TRBV7-2	.	TGTGCCAGCAGCCAGGAGTCAGGGGTCACTGAAGCTTTCTTT	CASSQESGVTEAFF
.	TRBJ2-1	TRBV19	.	TGTGCCAGTAGTATATCCGCCAGGCCCTACAATGAGCAGTTCTTC	CASSISARPYNEQFF
.	TRBJ1-6	TRBV19	.	TGTGCCAGTAGTACCAGGGGTTCACCCCTCCACTTT	CASSTRGSPLHF
.	TRBJ2-1	TRBV2	TRBD2	TGTGCCAGCAGTGACCCGTTGGCGGGAGGATCCTACAATGAGCAGTTCTTC	CASSDPLAGGSYNEQFF
.	TRBJ2-7	TRBV19	TRBD2	TGTGCCAGTAGTCCCAGTCTAGCGGGAGGCGAGCAGTACTTC	CASSPSLAGGEQYF
.	TRBJ2-2	TRBV6-5	TRBD2	TGTGCCAGCATGTCGGGGGGGCCTAGCGGGGAGCTGTTTTTT	CASMSGGPSGELFF
.	TRBJ1-2	TRBV6-5	.	TGTGCCAGCAGAACCGACAAAAACTATGGCTACACCTTC	CASRTDKNYGYTF
.	TRBJ2-3	TRBV13	.	TGTGCCAGCAGCCCCACTCGGGGTTATACGCAGTATTTT	CASSPTRGYTQYF
.	TRBJ2-2	TRBV28	.	TGTGCCAGCAGAACCACAGGGAACGTGGGGACCGGGGAGCTGTTTTTT	CASRTTGNVGTGELFF
few	TRBJ1-5	TRBV6-6	TRBD1	TGTGCCAGCAGTCCTGGACAGGGCCGGGGCAGGGATCAGCCCCAGCATTTT	CASSPGQGRGRDQPQHF
.	TRBJ2-2	TRBV19	.	TGTGCCAGTAGTTTTCTCCGAGCTTCCGGTCCCTCGAACACCGGGGAGCTGTTTTTT	CASSFLRASGPSNTGELFF
.	TRBJ2-2	TRBV27	.	TGTGCCAGCAGTTGGAGGGCAGAGTACACCGGGGAGCTGTTTTTT	CASSWRAEYTGELFF
.	TRBJ1-2	TRBV6-1	TRBD1	TGTGCCAGCAGTGAATTTTTGCCAAACAGGGGGCTTGGCTACACCTTC	CASSEFLPNRGLGYTF
.	TRBJ2-7	TRBV30	TRBD2	TGTGCCTGGACTAGCGGGAGTTACGAGCAGTACTTC	CAWTSGSYEQYF
.	TRBJ2-7	TRBV7-3	TRBD1	TGTGCCAGCAGCTTAACGGGGACAGCATTCTACGAGCAGTACTTC	CASSLTGTAFYEQYF
.	TRBJ2-7	TRBV18	.	TGTGCCAGCTCATCGGGACTGGGGGACTACGAGCAGTACTTC	CASSSGLGDYEQYF
.	TRBJ2-7	TRBV12-3/TRBV12-4	TRBD2	TGTGCCAGCAGTTTGGAGCGGGGGAAAGAGCAGTACTTC	CASSLERGKEQYF
.	TRBJ2-7	TRBV28	.	TGTGCCAGCAGCCGGGGGGCAGGGCTTAACTCCGAGCAGTACTTC	CASSRGAGLNSEQYF